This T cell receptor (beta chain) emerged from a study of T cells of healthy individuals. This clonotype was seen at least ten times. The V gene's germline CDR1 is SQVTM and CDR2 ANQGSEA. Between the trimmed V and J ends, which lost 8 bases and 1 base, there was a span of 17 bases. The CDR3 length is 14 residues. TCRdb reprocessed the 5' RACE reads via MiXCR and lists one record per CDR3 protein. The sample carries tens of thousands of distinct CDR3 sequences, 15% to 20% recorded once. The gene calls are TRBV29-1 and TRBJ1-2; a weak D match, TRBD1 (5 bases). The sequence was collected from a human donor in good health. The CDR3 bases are TGCAGCCCCAGAAGTGGGGGGGTTAACTATGGCTACACCTTC. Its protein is CSPRSGGVNYGYTF.